This TCR beta chain is from a study of cytomegalovirus exposure and HLA in healthy donors. Points from the study as a whole: Through in vitro validation, a few CMV-associated chains were shown to be specific for CMV antigens.

This CDR3 contains 20 residues. Unmatched junction bases numbered 25, after V lost 2 bases and J lost 8 bases. Germline V gives CDR1 SGHRS, CDR2 YFSETQ. TCRdb's table, derived via immunoSEQ multiplex PCR, lists solely in-frame clones and lacks some. This sample yields 97,000 or so clones, of which about 83% are seen a single time; roughly 3.8% belongs to the top ten. Comments on this clone: The antigen is unknown.

This TCR derives from a woman in her 30s in good health and CMV-seronegative. Sequencing was done on a sample of PBMCs. V usage is TRBV5-1 and J usage is TRBJ2-7; 10 bases agree with TRBD2. CDR3 in amino acids: CASSFAGLADISYERGQQYF. CDR3 DNA: TGCGCCAGCAGCTTTGCCGGACTAGCGGACATTAGTTACGAGCGAGGGCAGCAGTACTTC.